These T cell receptor beta chains were read from a single sample in a study of OX40 agonist ivuxolimab in advanced cancers. Repertoires were generated with immunoSEQ multiplex PCR, while TCRdb's copy carries only in-frame clones and drops some. Of around 72,000 clones listed, 89% are singletons. The sample in question was CD4+ or CD8+ T cells sorted from blood, obtained in a trial of the OX40 agonist ivuxolimab. Receptors originate from an adult with an advanced solid tumor such as melanoma, head and neck, liver or kidney cancer. The CDR3 runs from the conserved cysteine through the conserved F or W.

J gene: TRBJ2-7; V gene: TRBV28; CDR3 protein: CASSLEAGISYEQYF
J gene: TRBJ2-1; V gene: TRBV6-5; CDR3 protein: CASMRGIRDNEQFF
J gene: TRBJ2-5; V gene: TRBV18; CDR3 protein: CASSGGPETQYF
J gene: TRBJ2-3; V gene: TRBV27; CDR3 protein: CASRAGSWDTQYF
J gene: TRBJ2-2; V gene: TRBV6-1; CDR3 protein: CAAGVPNTGELFF
J gene: TRBJ1-4; V gene: TRBV28; CDR3 protein: CASSSRRGAVGEKLFF
J gene: TRBJ2-5; V gene: TRBV9; CDR3 protein: CASSNRLAGGETQYF
J gene: TRBJ2-7; V gene: TRBV27; CDR3 protein: CASRGGTGYYYEQYF
J gene: TRBJ1-2; V gene: TRBV2; CDR3 protein: CASSDLSRRGFYGYTF
J gene: TRBJ2-7; V gene: TRBV12-2; CDR3 protein: CASRSGGRETYEQYF
J gene: TRBJ2-7; V gene: TRBV28; CDR3 protein: CASSSPHPGQGNYEQYF
J gene: TRBJ2-1; V gene: TRBV6-1; CDR3 protein: CASGPGEWTYNEQFF
J gene: TRBJ1-5; V gene: TRBV21-1; CDR3 protein: CASSKVGTGEGQPQHF
J gene: TRBJ2-7; V gene: TRBV15; CDR3 protein: CATSRDGGYEQYF
J gene: TRBJ1-1; V gene: TRBV5-1; CDR3 protein: CASSRGPILMNTEAFF
J gene: TRBJ1-3; V gene: TRBV11-2; CDR3 protein: CASRVGGATSSGNTIYF
J gene: TRBJ2-1; V gene: TRBV4-2; CDR3 protein: CASSPQGATYNEQFF
J gene: TRBJ2-3; V gene: TRBV7-9; CDR3 protein: CASSRIGLLTDTQYF
J gene: TRBJ2-7; V gene: TRBV7-3; CDR3 protein: CASSLTGIEGEQYF
J gene: TRBJ2-7; V gene: TRBV21-1; CDR3 protein: CASSKGGQGSAYEQYF
J gene: TRBJ2-3; V gene: TRBV2; CDR3 protein: CASRSPSDTQYF
J gene: TRBJ2-7; V gene: TRBV7-2; CDR3 protein: CASSLSPAYEQYF
J gene: TRBJ2-5; V gene: TRBV27; CDR3 protein: CASSLGRTATQETQYF
J gene: TRBJ2-3; V gene: TRBV5-5; CDR3 protein: CASSFGGTDTQYF
J gene: TRBJ1-1; V gene: TRBV28; CDR3 protein: CASSLWRNTEAFF
J gene: TRBJ2-3; V gene: TRBV4-2; CDR3 protein: CASSQNPGAWGTDTQYF
J gene: TRBJ1-2; V gene: TRBV5-1; CDR3 protein: CASSLYGLENGYTF
J gene: TRBJ2-7; V gene: TRBV4-2; CDR3 protein: CASSQERGRSYEQYF
J gene: TRBJ2-3; V gene: TRBV9; CDR3 protein: CASSVTGLADTQYF
J gene: TRBJ2-7; V gene: TRBV5-1; CDR3 protein: CASSTGLAGGPYEQYF
J gene: TRBJ1-4; V gene: TRBV28; CDR3 protein: CASRWTGGGEKLFF
J gene: TRBJ1-3; V gene: TRBV11-2; CDR3 protein: CASSPGATGNTIYF
J gene: TRBJ1-5; V gene: TRBV28; CDR3 protein: CATGTNRGGNQPQHF
J gene: TRBJ2-7; V gene: TRBV4-1; CDR3 protein: CASSQDRDYLRRYF